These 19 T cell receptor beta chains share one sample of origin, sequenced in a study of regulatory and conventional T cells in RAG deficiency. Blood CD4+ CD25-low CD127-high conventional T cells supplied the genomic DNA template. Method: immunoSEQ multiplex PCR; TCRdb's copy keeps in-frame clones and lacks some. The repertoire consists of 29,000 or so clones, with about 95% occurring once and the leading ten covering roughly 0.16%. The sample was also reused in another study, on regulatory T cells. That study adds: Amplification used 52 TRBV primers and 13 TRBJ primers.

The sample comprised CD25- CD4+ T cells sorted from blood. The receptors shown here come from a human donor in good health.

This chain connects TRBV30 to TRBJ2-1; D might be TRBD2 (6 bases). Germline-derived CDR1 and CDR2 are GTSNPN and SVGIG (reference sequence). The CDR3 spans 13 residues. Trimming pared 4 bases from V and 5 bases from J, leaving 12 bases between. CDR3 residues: CAWTARRDNEQFF. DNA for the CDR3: TGTGCCTGGACTGCCAGGAGGGACAATGAGCAGTTCTTC.

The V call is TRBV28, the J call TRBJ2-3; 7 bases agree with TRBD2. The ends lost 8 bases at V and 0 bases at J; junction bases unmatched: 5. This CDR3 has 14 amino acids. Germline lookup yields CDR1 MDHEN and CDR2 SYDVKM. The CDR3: CASRGGTSTDTQYF. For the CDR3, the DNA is TGTGCCAGCCGCGGGGGTACTAGCACAGATACGCAGTATTTT. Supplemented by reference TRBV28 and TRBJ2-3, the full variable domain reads DVKVTQSSRYLVKRTGEKVFLECVQDMDHENMFWYRQDPGLGLRLIYFSYDVKMKEKGDIPEGYSVSREKKERFSLILESASTNQTSMYLCASRGGTSTDTQYFGPGTRLTVL.

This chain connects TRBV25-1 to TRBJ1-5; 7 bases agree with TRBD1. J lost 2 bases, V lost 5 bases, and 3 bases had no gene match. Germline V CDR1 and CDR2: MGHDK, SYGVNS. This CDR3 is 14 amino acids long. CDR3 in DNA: TGTGCCAGCAGTCCGGGGACAGGCAATCAGCCCCAGCATTTT. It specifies CASSPGTGNQPQHF. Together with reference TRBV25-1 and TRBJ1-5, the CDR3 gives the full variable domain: EADIYQTPRYLVIGTGKKITLECSQTMGHDKMYWYQQDPGMELHLIHYSYGVNSTEKGDLSSESTVSRIRTEHFPLTLESARPSHTSQYLCASSPGTGNQPQHFGDGTRLSIL.

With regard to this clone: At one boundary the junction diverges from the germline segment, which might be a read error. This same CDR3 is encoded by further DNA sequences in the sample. This chain's CDR3 is CASIAGTGSYNSPLHF. For the CDR3, the DNA is TGTGCCAGCATTGCCGGGACAGGCTCCTATAATTCCCCCCTCCACTTT. V usage is TRBV11-2 and J usage is TRBJ1-6; 8 bases are shared with TRBD1. This CDR3 has 16 amino acids. Germline V gene sequence: CDR1 SGHAT, CDR2 FQNNGV.

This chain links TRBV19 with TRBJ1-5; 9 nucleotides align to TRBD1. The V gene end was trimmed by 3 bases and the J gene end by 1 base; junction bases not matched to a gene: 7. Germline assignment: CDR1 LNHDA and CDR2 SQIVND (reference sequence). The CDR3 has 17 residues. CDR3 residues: CASSIGTGTGSNQPQHF. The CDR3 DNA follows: TGTGCCAGTAGTATTGGGACAGGGACCGGGAGCAATCAGCCCCAGCATTTT.

In nucleotides, the CDR3 is TGTGCCATCAGTGAGCCAGACAGGGGCAAAAACATTCAGTACTTC. This gives the protein CAISEPDRGKNIQYF. The chain joins TRBV10-3 to TRBJ2-4, with TRBD1 identical over 8 bases. This CDR3 spans 15 amino acids. Germline V CDR1 and CDR2: ENHRY, SYGVKD. The V segment lost 2 bases and the J segment 3 bases; nucleotides outside the gene matches: 3.

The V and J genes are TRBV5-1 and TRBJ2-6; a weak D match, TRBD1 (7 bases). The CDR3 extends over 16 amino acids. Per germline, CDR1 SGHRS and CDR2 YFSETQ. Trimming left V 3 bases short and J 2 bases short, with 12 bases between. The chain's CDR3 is CASSYQGGTGANVLTF. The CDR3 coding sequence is TGCGCCAGCAGCTACCAGGGGGGCACTGGGGCCAACGTCCTGACTTTC.

As DNA, the CDR3 is TGTGCCACCAGCAAACAGTACCGGTCGTCCTACAATGAGCAGTTCTTC. Protein product: CATSKQYRSSYNEQFF. This chain uses TRBV15 with TRBJ2-1; D gene uncertain. The CDR3 contains 16 residues. Trimming pared 4 bases from V and 1 base from J, leaving 14 bases between. Germline V gives CDR1 LNHNV, CDR2 YYDKDF (reference sequence).

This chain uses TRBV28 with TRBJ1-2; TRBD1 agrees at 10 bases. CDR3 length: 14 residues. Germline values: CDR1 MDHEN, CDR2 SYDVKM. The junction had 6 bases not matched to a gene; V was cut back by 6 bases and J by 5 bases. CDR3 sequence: CASSTTGGVYGYTF. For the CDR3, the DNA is TGTGCCAGCAGCACGACAGGGGGCGTTTATGGCTACACCTTC.

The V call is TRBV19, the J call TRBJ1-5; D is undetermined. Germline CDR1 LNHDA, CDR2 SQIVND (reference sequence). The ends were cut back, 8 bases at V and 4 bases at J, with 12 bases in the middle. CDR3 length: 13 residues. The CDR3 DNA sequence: TGTGCCAGTGGGCCGACGGCTAATCAGCCCCAGCATTTT. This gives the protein CASGPTANQPQHF.

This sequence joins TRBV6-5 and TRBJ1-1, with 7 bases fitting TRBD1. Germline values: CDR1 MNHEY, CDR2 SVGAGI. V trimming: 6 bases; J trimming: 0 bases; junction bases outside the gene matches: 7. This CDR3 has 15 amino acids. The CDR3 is CASSRDRVMNTEAFF. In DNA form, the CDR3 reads TGTGCCAGCAGCCGCGACAGGGTCATGAACACTGAAGCTTTCTTT.

CDR3 amino acids: CASSLAGLNTDTQYF. In DNA form, the CDR3 reads TGTGCCAGCAGCTTAGCGGGGCTGAACACAGATACGCAGTATTTT. The chain joins TRBV7-9 to TRBJ2-3, with a possible D match to TRBD1 (5 bases). V was shortened by 0 bases and J by 2 bases, with 9 bases between the two germline ends. Germline V CDR1 and CDR2: SEHNR, FQNEAQ (reference sequence). There are 15 residues in the CDR3.

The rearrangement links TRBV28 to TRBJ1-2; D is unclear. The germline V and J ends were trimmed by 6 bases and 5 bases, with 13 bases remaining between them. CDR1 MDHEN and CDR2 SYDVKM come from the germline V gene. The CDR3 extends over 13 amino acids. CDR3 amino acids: CASSSEIEYGYTF. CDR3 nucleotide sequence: TGTGCCAGCAGCTCGGAGATTGAGTATGGCTACACCTTC.

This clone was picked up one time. CDR3 sequence: CASSLGSGENYGYTF. The DNA of the CDR3 is TGCGCCAGCAGCTTGGGATCTGGAGAAAACTATGGCTACACCTTC. V and J are TRBV5-1 and TRBJ1-2; D not resolved. Germline-derived CDR1 and CDR2 are SGHRS and YFSETQ. Trimming left V 0 bases short and J 2 bases short, with 11 bases between. This CDR3 is built from 15 residues.

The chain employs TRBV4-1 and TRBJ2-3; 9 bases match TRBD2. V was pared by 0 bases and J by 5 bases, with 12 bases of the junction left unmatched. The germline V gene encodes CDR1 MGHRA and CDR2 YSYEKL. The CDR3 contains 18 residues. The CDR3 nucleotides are TGCGCCAGCAGCCAAGAAGGGGGGAGGGGACTAGCAGGAGATACGCAGTATTTT. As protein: CASSQEGGRGLAGDTQYF.

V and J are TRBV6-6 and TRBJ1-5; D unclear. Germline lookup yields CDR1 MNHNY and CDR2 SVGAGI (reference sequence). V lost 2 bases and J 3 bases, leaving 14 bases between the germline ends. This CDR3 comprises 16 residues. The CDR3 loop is CASSYRGGRNNQPQHF. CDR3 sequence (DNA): TGTGCCAGCAGTTACCGGGGAGGGAGAAACAATCAGCCCCAGCATTTT.

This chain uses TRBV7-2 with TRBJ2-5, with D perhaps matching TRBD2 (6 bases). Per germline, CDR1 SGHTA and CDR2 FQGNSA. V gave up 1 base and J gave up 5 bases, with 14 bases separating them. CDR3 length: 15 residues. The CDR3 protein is CASSLDSRGTETQYF. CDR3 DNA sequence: TGTGCCAGCAGCTTAGATTCGCGGGGCACGGAGACCCAGTACTTC.

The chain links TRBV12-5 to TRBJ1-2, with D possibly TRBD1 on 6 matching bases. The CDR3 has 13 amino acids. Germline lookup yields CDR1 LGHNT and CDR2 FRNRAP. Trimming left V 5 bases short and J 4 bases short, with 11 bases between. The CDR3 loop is CASGAGETYGYTF. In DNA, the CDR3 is TGTGCTAGTGGTGCAGGGGAAACCTATGGCTACACCTTC. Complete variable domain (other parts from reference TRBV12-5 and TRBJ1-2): DARVTQTPRHKVTEMGQEVTMRCQPILGHNTVFWYRQTMMQGLELLAYFRNRAPLDDSGMPKDRFSAEMPDATLATLKIQPSEPRDSAVYFCASGAGETYGYTFGSGTRLTVV.

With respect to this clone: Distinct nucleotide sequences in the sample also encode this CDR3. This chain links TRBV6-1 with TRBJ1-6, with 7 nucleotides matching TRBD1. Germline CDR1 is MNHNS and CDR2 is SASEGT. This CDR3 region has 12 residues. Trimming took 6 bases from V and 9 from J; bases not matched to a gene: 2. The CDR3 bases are TGTGCCAGCAGACAGGGGATTTCACCCCTCCACTTT. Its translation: CASRQGISPLHF.